The rows below give T cell receptor beta chains drawn from one sample of a study of T cell responses to AZD1222 COVID-19 vaccine. Measured with immunoSEQ multiplex PCR; TCRdb has only the in-frame clones, and not every one. The sample has about 110,000 clones; around 90% are singletons. Material: peripheral blood, obtained on day 0 of MenACWY control vaccination. The receptors derive from an adult in good health. The conserved cysteine and the conserved F or W are not part of the CDR3 here.

J: TRBJ1-2; V: TRBV7-2; CDR3: ASSPGPAQGGYGYT
J: TRBJ2-1; V: TRBV7-6; CDR3: ASSFGVPAGEQF
J: TRBJ2-5; V: TRBV19; CDR3: ASSIAYGETQY
J: TRBJ2-5; V: TRBV7-2; CDR3: ASSDDPGETQY
J: TRBJ2-7; V: TRBV3-1/TRBV3-2; CDR3: ASSLDGWAETYEQY
J: TRBJ2-7; V: TRBV4-2; CDR3: ASSQTPGTRYEQY
J: TRBJ1-5; V: TRBV4-2; CDR3: ASSQVPGEGPDQPQH
J: TRBJ1-1; V: TRBV19; CDR3: ASSIGHGGEDTEAF
J: TRBJ2-5; V: TRBV10-3; CDR3: AISVAGQETQY
J: TRBJ1-6; V: TRBV28; CDR3: ASSSHRTGGVQSPLH
J: TRBJ1-2; V: TRBV11-2; CDR3: ASSLDPRGHYGYT
J: TRBJ2-2; V: TRBV7-3; CDR3: ASSVPGLAGFTGELF
J: TRBJ1-2; V: TRBV10-3; CDR3: ATGQGGFDGYT
J: TRBJ2-4; V: TRBV3-1/TRBV3-2; CDR3: PSSQKAATGRPEDIQY
J: TRBJ1-5; V: TRBV7-8; CDR3: ASSPDRPFYSNQPQH
J: TRBJ2-3; V: TRBV27; CDR3: ASSWGTGGGLDTQY
J: TRBJ1-5; V: TRBV24-1; CDR3: ATSDSGTGADQPQH
J: TRBJ1-5; V: TRBV7-2; CDR3: ASSRGGVAQPQH
J: TRBJ1-1; V: TRBV11-2; CDR3: ASSPNLGGGTEAF
J: TRBJ2-2; V: TRBV10-3; CDR3: AISDSTYTGELF
J: TRBJ1-2; V: TRBV24-1; CDR3: ATSDPVGNGYT
J: TRBJ2-7; V: TRBV7-6; CDR3: ASSLVGTGVRYEQY
J: TRBJ1-2; V: TRBV21-1; CDR3: ASRVKVESANYGYT
J: TRBJ1-5; V: TRBV6-6; CDR3: ASSRDRGMSQPQH